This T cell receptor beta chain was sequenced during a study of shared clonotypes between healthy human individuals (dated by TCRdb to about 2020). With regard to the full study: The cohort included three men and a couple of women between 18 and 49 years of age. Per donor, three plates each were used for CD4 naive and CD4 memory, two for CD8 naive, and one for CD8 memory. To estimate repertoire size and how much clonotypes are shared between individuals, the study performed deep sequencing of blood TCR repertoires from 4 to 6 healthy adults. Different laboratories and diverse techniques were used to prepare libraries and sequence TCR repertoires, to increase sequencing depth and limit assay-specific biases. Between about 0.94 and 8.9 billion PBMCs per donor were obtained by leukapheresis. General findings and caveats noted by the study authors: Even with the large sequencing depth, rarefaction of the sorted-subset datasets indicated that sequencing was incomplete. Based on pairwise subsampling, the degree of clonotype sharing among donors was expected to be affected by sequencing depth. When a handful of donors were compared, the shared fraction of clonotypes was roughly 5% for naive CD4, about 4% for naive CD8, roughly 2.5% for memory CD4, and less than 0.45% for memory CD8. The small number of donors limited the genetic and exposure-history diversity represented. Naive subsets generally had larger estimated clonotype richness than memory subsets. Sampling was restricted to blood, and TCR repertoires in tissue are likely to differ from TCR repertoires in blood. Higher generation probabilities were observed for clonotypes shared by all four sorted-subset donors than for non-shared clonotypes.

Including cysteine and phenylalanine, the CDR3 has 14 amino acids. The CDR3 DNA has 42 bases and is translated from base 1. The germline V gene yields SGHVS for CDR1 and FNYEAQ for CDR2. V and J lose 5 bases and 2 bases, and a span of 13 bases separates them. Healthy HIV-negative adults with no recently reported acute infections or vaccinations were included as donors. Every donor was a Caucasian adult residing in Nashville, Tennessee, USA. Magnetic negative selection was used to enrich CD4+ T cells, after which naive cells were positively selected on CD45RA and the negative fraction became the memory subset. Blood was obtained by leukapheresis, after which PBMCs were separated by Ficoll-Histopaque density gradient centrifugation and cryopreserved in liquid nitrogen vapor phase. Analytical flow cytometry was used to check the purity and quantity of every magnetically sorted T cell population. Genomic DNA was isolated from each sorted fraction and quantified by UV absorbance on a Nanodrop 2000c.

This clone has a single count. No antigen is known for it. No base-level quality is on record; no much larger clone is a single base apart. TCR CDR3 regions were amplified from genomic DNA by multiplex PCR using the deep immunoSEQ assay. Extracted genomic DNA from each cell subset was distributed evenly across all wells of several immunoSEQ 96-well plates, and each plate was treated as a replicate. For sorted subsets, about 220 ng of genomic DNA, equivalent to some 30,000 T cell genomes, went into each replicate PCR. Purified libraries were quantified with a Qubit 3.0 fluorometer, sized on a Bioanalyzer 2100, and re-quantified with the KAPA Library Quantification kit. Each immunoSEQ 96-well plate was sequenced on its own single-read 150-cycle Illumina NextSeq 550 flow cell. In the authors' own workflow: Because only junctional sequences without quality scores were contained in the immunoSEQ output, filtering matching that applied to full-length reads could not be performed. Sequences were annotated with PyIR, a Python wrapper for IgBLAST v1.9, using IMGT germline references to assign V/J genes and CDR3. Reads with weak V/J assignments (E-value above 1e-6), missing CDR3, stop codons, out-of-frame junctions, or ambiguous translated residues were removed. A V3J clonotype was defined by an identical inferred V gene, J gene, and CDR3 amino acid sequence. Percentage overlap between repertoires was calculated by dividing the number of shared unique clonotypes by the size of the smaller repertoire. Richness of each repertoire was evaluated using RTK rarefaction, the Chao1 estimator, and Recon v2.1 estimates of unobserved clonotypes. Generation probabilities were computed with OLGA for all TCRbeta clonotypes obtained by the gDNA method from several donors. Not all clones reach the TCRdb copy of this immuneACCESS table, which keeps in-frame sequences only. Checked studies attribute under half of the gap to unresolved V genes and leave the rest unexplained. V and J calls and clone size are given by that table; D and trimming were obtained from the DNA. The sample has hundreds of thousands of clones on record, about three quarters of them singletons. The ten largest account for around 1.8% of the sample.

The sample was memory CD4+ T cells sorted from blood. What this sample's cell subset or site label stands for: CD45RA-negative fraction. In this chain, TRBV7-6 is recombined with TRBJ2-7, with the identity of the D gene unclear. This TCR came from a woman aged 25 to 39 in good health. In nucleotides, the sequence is TGTGCCAGCAGCCCAACATCGGGCCCCTACGAGCAGTACTTC. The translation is CASSPTSGPYEQYF.